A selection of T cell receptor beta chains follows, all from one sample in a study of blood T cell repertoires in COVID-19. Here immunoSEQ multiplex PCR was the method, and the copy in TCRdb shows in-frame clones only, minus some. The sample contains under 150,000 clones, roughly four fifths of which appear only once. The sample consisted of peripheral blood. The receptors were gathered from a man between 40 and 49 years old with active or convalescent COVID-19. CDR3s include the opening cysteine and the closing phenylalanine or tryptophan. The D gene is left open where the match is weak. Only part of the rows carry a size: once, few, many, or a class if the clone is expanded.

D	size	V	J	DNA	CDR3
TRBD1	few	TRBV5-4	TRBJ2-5	TGTGCCAGCAGCAAACAGGGGGCGGGAGAGACCCAGTACTTC	CASSKQGAGETQYF
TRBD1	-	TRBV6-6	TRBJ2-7	TGTGCCAGCAGTTACATACAGGGGAACGAGCAGTACTTC	CASSYIQGNEQYF
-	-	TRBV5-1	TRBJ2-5	TGCGCCAGCAGCTTGGGGCAGGGGCGAGAGACCCAGTACTTC	CASSLGQGRETQYF
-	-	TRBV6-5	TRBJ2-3	TGTGCCAGCAGTACCTCCGGGACAGATACGCAGTATTTT	CASSTSGTDTQYF
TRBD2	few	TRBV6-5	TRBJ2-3	TGTGCCAGCAGGTTACTAGCGGGGGGAGCAGATACGCAGTATTTT	CASRLLAGGADTQYF
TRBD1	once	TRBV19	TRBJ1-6	TGTGCCAGTAGCCCAGAGGGACAGGGGAGTGATTCACCCCTCCACTTT	CASSPEGQGSDSPLHF
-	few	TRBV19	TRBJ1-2	TGTGCCAGTAGTGCCACCCCCTTCGGGGGCTACACCTTC	CASSATPFGGYTF
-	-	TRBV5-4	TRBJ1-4	TGTGCCAGCAGCTTGGGACTAGACAATAAACTGTTTTTT	CASSLGLDNKLFF
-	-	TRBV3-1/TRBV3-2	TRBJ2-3	TGTGCCAGCAGCCGGGGGCCTTCGGAAGATACGCAGTATTTT	CASSRGPSEDTQYF
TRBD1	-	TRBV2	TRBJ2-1	TGTGCCAGCAGCCGGGACAGGGGCTACAATGAGCAGTTCTTC	CASSRDRGYNEQFF
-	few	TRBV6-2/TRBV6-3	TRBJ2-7	TGTGCCAGCAGTGATGGAGGCGGGCCGCTCTTTGAGCAGTACTTC	CASSDGGGPLFEQYF
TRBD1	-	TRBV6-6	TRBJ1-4	TGTGCCAGCAGGGTCGGGACAGGGCTCGAAAAACTGTTTTTT	CASRVGTGLEKLFF
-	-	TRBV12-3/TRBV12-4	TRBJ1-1	TGTGCCAGCACGAACAAAGCCAGTTCGGGTTTCTTT	CASTNKASSGFF
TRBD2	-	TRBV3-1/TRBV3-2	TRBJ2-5	TGTGCCAGCAGCCAAGAGCTAGCGGGCCAAGAGACCCAGTACTTC	CASSQELAGQETQYF
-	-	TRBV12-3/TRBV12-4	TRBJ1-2	TGTGCCAGCAGTTTAGACCGAGGGGGCTACACCTTC	CASSLDRGGYTF
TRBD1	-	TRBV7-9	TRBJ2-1	TGTGCCAGCAGCCCGACGGACAGGCTTTACTACAATGAGCAGTTCTTC	CASSPTDRLYYNEQFF
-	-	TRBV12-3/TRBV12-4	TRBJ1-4	TGTGCCAGCAGCCCCAGGGAACAAGAAAAACTGTTTTTT	CASSPREQEKLFF
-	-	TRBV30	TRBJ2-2	TGTGCCTGGAGGGGGTGGGGCCCAAACACCGGGGAGCTGTTTTTT	CAWRGWGPNTGELFF
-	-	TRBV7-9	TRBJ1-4	TGTGCCAGCAGCCCCGATAGCGCAGGATCAAGAGAAAAACTGTTTTTT	CASSPDSAGSREKLFF
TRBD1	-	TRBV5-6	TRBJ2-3	TGTGCCAGCAGCTTGTTTGGGACAGGAGTCCTAGATACGCAGTATTTT	CASSLFGTGVLDTQYF
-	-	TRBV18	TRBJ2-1	TGTGCCAGCTCACCCGGGACGGGAGTTATCAATGAGCAGTTCTTC	CASSPGTGVINEQFF
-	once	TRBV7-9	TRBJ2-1	TGTGCCAGCAGCCGGGGGTTCTACAATGAGCAGTTCTTC	CASSRGFYNEQFF
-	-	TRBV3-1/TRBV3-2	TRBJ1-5	TGTGCCAGCAGCCAAGAGGGGCTGCCCCAGCATTTT	CASSQEGLPQHF
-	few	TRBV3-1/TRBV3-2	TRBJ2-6	TGTGCCAGCAGCCAAGATACAGTTCCCAACGTCCTGACTTTC	CASSQDTVPNVLTF
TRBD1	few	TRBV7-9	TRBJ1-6	TGTGCCAGCAGCACACAGGGGGCTCGGGATTCACCCCTCCACTTT	CASSTQGARDSPLHF
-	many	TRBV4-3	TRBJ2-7	TGCGCCAGCAGCCAAGATCCAAACAGCCGCTACGAGCAGTACTTC	CASSQDPNSRYEQYF
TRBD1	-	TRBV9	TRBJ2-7	TGTGCCAGCAGCTCGGGGGGCGGGACAGGGACCTACGAGCAGTACTTC	CASSSGGGTGTYEQYF
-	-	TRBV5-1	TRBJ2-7	TGCGCCAGCAGTCTCGCGGCGGGGCTAATGGTGGGGGAGCAGTACTTC	CASSLAAGLMVGEQYF
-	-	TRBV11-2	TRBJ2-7	TGTGCCAGCAGCTCACTGACAGGCTTCTCCTACGAGCAGTACTTC	CASSSLTGFSYEQYF
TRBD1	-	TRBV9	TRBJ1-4	TGTGCCAGCAGCGTAACAGGGGGCGCAACTAATGAAAAACTGTTTTTT	CASSVTGGATNEKLFF
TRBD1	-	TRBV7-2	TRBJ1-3	TGTGCCAGCAGCTCGGGACAGGGGAAGTCTGGAAACACCATATATTTT	CASSSGQGKSGNTIYF
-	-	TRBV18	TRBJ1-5	TGTGCCAGCTCCCTCATGCCAGGTCAGCCCCAGCATTTT	CASSLMPGQPQHF
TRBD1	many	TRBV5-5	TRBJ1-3	TGTGCCAGCAGTTCACAGGGGGGAGGAAACACCATATATTTT	CASSSQGGGNTIYF
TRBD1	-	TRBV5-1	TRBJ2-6	TGCGCCAGCAGCGTCCTCCCGGGACAGGGGGCTTCTGGGGCCAACGTCCTGACTTTC	CASSVLPGQGASGANVLTF
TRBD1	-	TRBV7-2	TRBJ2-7	TGTGCCAGCAGCGCCGGGACAGGGGGTTACGAGCAGTACTTC	CASSAGTGGYEQYF
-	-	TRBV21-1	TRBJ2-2	TGTGCCAGCAGCGGGAAAAAAGGGCTATCGGGACAGGGGTCCACCGGGGAGCTGTTTTTT	CASSGKKGLSGQGSTGELFF
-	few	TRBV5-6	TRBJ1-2	TGTGCCAGCAGCTTGGTAGGGGAAGGGGGTAACTATGGCTACACCTTC	CASSLVGEGGNYGYTF
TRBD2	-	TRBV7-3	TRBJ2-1	TGTGCCAGCAGCTCCTCTAGCGGTGAATACAATGAGCAGTTCTTC	CASSSSSGEYNEQFF
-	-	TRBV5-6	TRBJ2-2	TGTGCCAGCAGCTTCGATCCTAAGAACACCGGGGAGCTGTTTTTT	CASSFDPKNTGELFF
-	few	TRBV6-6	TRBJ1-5	TGTGCCAGCAGGCCCGCAGGGTCCAATCAGCCCCAGCATTTT	CASRPAGSNQPQHF
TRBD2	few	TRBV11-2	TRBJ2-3	TGTGCCAGCAGCTCCGGGGGGGGAATGCAGTATTTT	CASSSGGGMQYF
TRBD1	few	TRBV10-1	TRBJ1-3	TGCGCCAGCAGTGAGTCCTCCGGGACAGGGTGCTCTGGAAACACCATATATTTT	CASSESSGTGCSGNTIYF
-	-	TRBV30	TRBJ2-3	TGTGCCTGGTCCCGAGATACGCAGTATTTT	CAWSRDTQYF
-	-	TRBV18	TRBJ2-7	TGTGCCAGCTCACCACCGTCTTCAGGGGCCTACGAGCAGTACTTC	CASSPPSSGAYEQYF
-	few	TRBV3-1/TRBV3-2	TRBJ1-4	TGTGCCAGCAGCCAAGGTGCAGGGGAAGATGAAAAACTGTTTTTT	CASSQGAGEDEKLFF